A single sample is the source of the 29 T cell receptor beta chains below, sequenced in a study of blood T cell repertoires in COVID-19. TCRdb's copy holds only in-frame clones and misses some; the assay was immunoSEQ multiplex PCR. The sample holds approximately 40,000 clones, about four fifths seen once. The sample was peripheral blood. The origin of the receptors is a man aged 80 or over with active or convalescent COVID-19.

For the CDR3, the DNA is TGTGCCAGCAGGACCGGGACAGGGTATAGCTATGGCTACACCTTC. It encodes CASRTGTGYSYGYTF. This chain links TRBV2 with TRBJ1-2; TRBD1 matches at 9 bases. V lost 6 bases to trimming and J lost 4 bases; unmatched junction nucleotides: 9. From germline, CDR1 is SNHLY and CDR2 FYNNEI. The CDR3 length is 15 residues.

The chain carries TRBV5-6 and TRBJ2-3; D is uncertain. The germline V and J ends were trimmed by 1 base and 4 bases, with 10 bases remaining between them. In germline, CDR1 is SGHDT, CDR2 YYEEEE. This CDR3 is built from 14 residues. This CDR3 reads CASSLWQASDTQYF. In nucleotides, the CDR3 is TGTGCCAGCAGCTTGTGGCAGGCGTCAGATACGCAGTATTTT.

The chain joins TRBV4-3 to TRBJ1-3; unclear D gene. Germline CDR1 is LGHNA and CDR2 is YSLEER. Trimming took 0 bases from V and 7 from J, leaving 10 bases between them. The CDR3 extends over 14 amino acids. In DNA form, the CDR3 reads TGCGCCAGCAGCCAAGATCGACTGGCGAACACCATATATTTT. It is translated as CASSQDRLANTIYF.

This chain links TRBV29-1 with TRBJ2-7; TRBD2 matches at 7 bases. This CDR3 comprises 14 residues. J gave up 2 bases and V 0 bases, and 4 bases lay outside the gene matches. Per germline, CDR1 SQVTM and CDR2 ANQGSEA. This CDR3 reads CSVEEASGPYEQYF. The CDR3 nucleotides read TGCAGCGTTGAAGAAGCTAGCGGACCCTACGAGCAGTACTTC.

The chain joins TRBV9 to TRBJ1-4, with TRBD1 matching 10 bases. V lost 2 bases to trimming and J lost 2 bases; unmatched junction nucleotides: 3. Germline CDR1 reads SGDLS; CDR2 reads YYNGEE. The CDR3 sequence is 16 residues long. CDR3 DNA sequence: TGTGCCAGCAGCGTTGGGGACAGGGGCACTAATGAAAAACTGTTTTTT. This codes for CASSVGDRGTNEKLFF.

The chain is built from TRBV28 and TRBJ2-7; TRBD2 might be the D (6 bases). The germline CDR1 and CDR2 sequences are MDHEN and SYDVKM. This CDR3 is 17 amino acids long. V was cut by 5 bases and J by 3 bases, with 23 bases left in between. The CDR3 is CASSVGGGGTASYEQYF. Here the CDR3 DNA reads TGTGCCAGCAGTGTTGGGGGAGGCGGGACGGCTAGCTACGAGCAGTACTTC.

The rearrangement links TRBV28 to TRBJ1-5, with unresolved D. The CDR3 contains 14 residues. V lost 1 base to trimming and J lost 6 bases, with 10 bases between them. Germline lookup yields CDR1 MDHEN and CDR2 SYDVKM. CDR3 coding DNA: TGTGCCAGCAGTTTATACGGGGTCGTTCAGCCCCAGCATTTT. Its translation is CASSLYGVVQPQHF.

This chain uses TRBV7-3 with TRBJ1-2, with D possibly matching TRBD1 (6 bases). The CDR3 extends over 13 amino acids. CDR1 and CDR2 from the germline V gene are SGHTA and FQGTGA. V shed 5 bases and J shed 8 bases, with 15 bases lying between them. The CDR3 loop reads CASSRTAQAGYTF. The CDR3 DNA follows: TGTGCCAGCAGCCGGACAGCCCAAGCGGGCTACACCTTC. Using reference TRBV7-3 and TRBJ1-2 for the parts outside the CDR3, the full variable domain is GAGVSQTPSNKVTEKGKYVELRCDPISGHTALYWYRQSLGQGPEFLIYFQGTGAADDSGLPNDRFFAVRPEGSVSTLKIQRTERGDSAVYLCASSRTAQAGYTFGSGTRLTVV.

The chain links TRBV5-6 to TRBJ2-7; D gene uncertain. Germline CDR1 SGHDT, CDR2 YYEEEE. The CDR3 has 12 residues. V lost 1 base and J 6 bases, leaving 8 bases between the germline ends. The CDR3 nucleotides are TGTGCCAGCAGCTTGTCCGTCTCCGAGCAGTACTTC. Amino acid sequence: CASSLSVSEQYF.

The chain links TRBV7-2 to TRBJ1-2; D gene uncertain. Germline assignment: CDR1 SGHTA and CDR2 FQGNSA. Trimming stripped 4 bases from V and 7 bases from J, with 7 bases between. The CDR3 length is 11 residues. The CDR3 nucleotides read TGTGCCAGCAGCTCCTATACTGGCTACACCTTC. Translated: CASSSYTGYTF. The entire variable domain, with the rest obtained from reference TRBV7-2 and TRBJ1-2, is as follows: GAGVSQSPSNKVTEKGKDVELRCDPISGHTALYWYRQSLGQGLEFLIYFQGNSAPDKSGLPSDRFSAERTGGSVSTLTIQRTQQEDSAVYLCASSSYTGYTFGSGTRLTVV.

CDR3 coding DNA: TGTGCCAGCAGCCCAGGGGGACAGGGTAGGCAGCCCCAGCATTTT. Amino acid sequence: CASSPGGQGRQPQHF. The V call is TRBV9, the J call TRBJ1-5, with 9 bases lining up with TRBD1. The CDR3 spans 15 residues. Per the germline V gene, CDR1 is SGDLS and CDR2 is YYNGEE. The J segment lost 7 bases and the V segment lost 4 bases, leaving 9 bases of the junction unmatched.

The chain links TRBV6-5 to TRBJ2-2, with a tentative D call TRBD1 (5 bases). Germline CDR1 and CDR2: MNHEY and SVGAGI. With 6 bases removed from V and 5 bases from J, the gap between germline ends came to 10 bases. CDR3 size: 13 residues. CDR3 region: CASRGHWTGELFF. The CDR3 region has the DNA TGTGCCAGCAGAGGACATTGGACCGGGGAGCTGTTTTTT.

CDR3 in amino acids: CASSLLATNEKLFF. CDR3 nucleotide sequence: TGTGCCAGCAGCCTGTTAGCAACTAATGAAAAACTGTTTTTT. J is TRBJ1-4 and V is TRBV3-1 (or the pseudogene TRBV3-2), with D hard to call. The germline V gene has CDR1 LGHDT and CDR2 YNNKEL (reference sequence). The CDR3 is 14 amino acids. Trimming cost V 4 bases and J 0 bases, with 6 bases left between them.

V gene TRBV11-3 combines with J gene TRBJ2-2, with 7 bases fitting TRBD2. There are 15 residues in the CDR3. V was pared by 2 bases and J by 0 bases, with 0 bases of the junction left unmatched. Germline CDR1 SGHNT, CDR2 YENEEA. The CDR3: CASSLSGTNTGELFF. The CDR3 DNA reads as TGTGCCAGCAGCTTAAGCGGGACGAACACCGGGGAGCTGTTTTTT. The variable domain in full, with the rest retrieved from reference TRBV11-3 and TRBJ2-2, is EAGVVQSPRYKIIEKKQPVAFWCNPISGHNTLYWYLQNLGQGPELLIRYENEEAVDDSQLPKDRFSAERLKGVDSTLKIQPAELGDSAVYLCASSLSGTNTGELFFGEGSRLTVL.

This clone was recorded many times. The chain carries TRBV7-2 and TRBJ2-2; 10 bases line up with TRBD1. V lost 2 bases, J lost 1 base, and 10 bases stayed unmatched. The CDR3 is made up of 19 amino acids. The germline gives CDR1 SGHTA, CDR2 FQGNSA. CDR3 DNA: TGTGCCAGCAGCTTAAAGCCCCTGGACAGGGGGAGGAACACCGGGGAGCTGTTTTTT. The encoded protein is CASSLKPLDRGRNTGELFF. Full variable domain (remainder filled in from reference TRBV7-2 and TRBJ2-2): GAGVSQSPSNKVTEKGKDVELRCDPISGHTALYWYRQSLGQGLEFLIYFQGNSAPDKSGLPSDRFSAERTGGSVSTLTIQRTQQEDSAVYLCASSLKPLDRGRNTGELFFGEGSRLTVL.

The chain couples TRBV5-4 to TRBJ2-3, with a tentative D call TRBD1 (6 bases). This CDR3 region has 14 residues. Germline assignment: CDR1 SGHNT and CDR2 YYREEE (reference sequence). V lost 1 base to trimming and J lost 4 bases, with 10 bases between them. CDR3 nucleotide sequence: TGTGCCAGCAGCTTGTGGCAGGGGTCAGATACGCAGTATTTT. Translating it yields CASSLWQGSDTQYF.

The chain carries TRBV6-2 or TRBV6-3 and TRBJ2-2, with TRBD1 identical over 7 bases. J was trimmed by 6 bases and V by 5 bases; bases with no gene match: 0. From germline, CDR1 is MNHEY and CDR2 SVGEGT. The CDR3 runs 12 residues. CDR3 nucleotides: TGTGCCAGCAGTCAGGGGGCCGGGGAGCTGTTTTTT. This translates into CASSQGAGELFF.

The rearrangement joins TRBV11-3 to TRBJ2-3; perhaps TRBD2 as D (6 bases). The V and J ends lost 6 bases and 2 bases respectively, with 12 bases between them. The CDR3 length is 14 residues. CDR1 and CDR2 from the germline V gene are SGHNT and YENEEA. The CDR3, as DNA: TGTGCCAGCAGTAAGGCGGGGACCACAGATACGCAGTATTTT. Translated, it gives CASSKAGTTDTQYF.

The rearrangement links TRBV27 to TRBJ2-1; 14 bases match TRBD2. The V and J ends lost 6 bases and 9 bases, in that order; junction bases with no gene match: 10. The germline CDR1 and CDR2 sequences are MNHEY and SMNVEV (reference sequence). The length of the CDR3 is 16 residues. The CDR3 sequence is CASSPGLAGASGEQFF. The CDR3 region has the DNA TGTGCCAGCAGCCCGGGACTAGCGGGGGCATCGGGTGAGCAGTTCTTC.

Only one count was recorded for this clone. V usage is TRBV30 and J usage is TRBJ1-1; D is unclear. Between the trimmed V and J ends, which lost 3 bases and 0 bases, there was a span of 8 bases. CDR1 is GTSNPN, CDR2 SVGIG, per germline (reference sequence). The CDR3 loop spans 13 amino acids. The CDR3 bases are TGTGCCTGGAGGTTCGGGATGAACACTGAAGCTTTCTTT. Protein product: CAWRFGMNTEAFF.

The chain links TRBV9 to TRBJ1-1, with unresolved D. The germline CDR1 and CDR2 sequences are SGDLS and YYNGEE. V gave up 4 bases and J gave up 11 bases, with 18 bases separating them. The CDR3 loop spans 13 amino acids. The CDR3: CASSPRPSGEAFF. Written as DNA, the CDR3 is TGTGCCAGCAGCCCCCGGCCGTCCGGGGAGGCTTTCTTT.

By share, this clone counts as medium-sized. V is TRBV6-5 and J is TRBJ1-2, with D hard to call. CDR1 is MNHEY, CDR2 SVGAGI, per germline. Trimming took 4 bases from V and 5 from J, leaving 17 bases between them. The CDR3 runs 15 residues. The CDR3 DNA is TGTGCCAGCAGTTCGTCTCGAGGAGGGTCTTATGGCTACACCTTC. Amino acids: CASSSSRGGSYGYTF.

The chain links TRBV19 to TRBJ2-6, with 12 bases identical to TRBD1. V lost 2 bases to trimming and J lost 0 bases; unmatched junction nucleotides: 8. The CDR3 length is 20 residues. Germline values: CDR1 LNHDA, CDR2 SQIVND (reference sequence). CDR3 sequence (DNA): TGTGCCAGTAGTATATCACCGGGACAGGGGGCGATCTCTGGGGCCAACGTCCTGACTTTC. Amino acid sequence: CASSISPGQGAISGANVLTF.

This chain joins TRBV28 and TRBJ2-3; TRBD1 matches 8 bases. The CDR3 extends over 17 amino acids. Germline CDR1 MDHEN, CDR2 SYDVKM. The V segment lost 1 base and the J segment 10 bases; nucleotides outside the gene matches: 16. The CDR3 DNA sequence: TGTGCCAGCAGTTTATTGGCGGACAGGGTAAGGGACTGGGCGCAGTATTTT. It codes for CASSLLADRVRDWAQYF.

V and J are TRBV7-8 and TRBJ2-2; 8 bases agree with TRBD1. The CDR3 sequence is 15 residues long. Germline lookup yields CDR1 SGHVS and CDR2 FQNEAQ. Losses at the gene ends were 2 bases for V and 7 bases for J; bases not matched to a gene: 6. CDR3 in DNA: TGTGCCAGCAGCTTATGGGCAGGGGGCCACGGGGAGCTGTTTTTT. It translates to CASSLWAGGHGELFF.

The chain uses TRBV19 and TRBJ2-1; 12 bases align to TRBD1. The CDR3 runs 14 residues. Germline assignment: CDR1 LNHDA and CDR2 SQIVND (reference sequence). The ends lost 6 bases at V and 7 bases at J; junction bases unmatched: 4. The CDR3 bases are TGTGCCAGTAGCCGGGACAGGGGGCTTAATGAGCAGTTCTTC. It yields the protein CASSRDRGLNEQFF.

The chain has TRBV4-2 and TRBJ2-1; possible D gene TRBD1, 6 bases. The CDR3 length is 16 residues. Germline V gene lookup returns CDR1 LGHNA and CDR2 YNFKEQ. V dropped 0 bases and J dropped 6 bases, with 15 bases sitting between them. The CDR3 here is CASSQDWPGASNEQFF. The CDR3 DNA follows: TGTGCCAGCAGCCAAGATTGGCCAGGGGCCAGCAATGAGCAGTTCTTC.

The chain employs TRBV15 and TRBJ2-1; D may be TRBD2 (7 bases). Trimming left V 3 bases short and J 6 bases short, with 15 bases between. The CDR3 is 15 residues long. CDR1 is LNHNV and CDR2 is YYDKDF in the germline V gene (reference sequence). The DNA for the CDR3 is TGTGCCACCAGCAGCCTTCCCCGGGGGGCCAATGAGCAGTTCTTC. Translating gives CATSSLPRGANEQFF.

In nucleotides, the CDR3 is TGTGCCAGCAGCTTGGGACTAGCGGGAGTTCGGCAGTTCTTC. Translating gives CASSLGLAGVRQFF. This chain joins TRBV7-9 and TRBJ2-1, with 14 positions matching TRBD2. This CDR3 has 14 residues. Trimming took 3 bases from V and 12 from J; bases not matched to a gene: 4. Germline V gives CDR1 SEHNR, CDR2 FQNEAQ (reference sequence).